This T cell receptor beta chain was sequenced for a study of cytomegalovirus exposure and HLA in healthy donors. Study-wide results and caveats: Reports showed the classifier diagnosing cytomegalovirus status with high specificity and sensitivity. TCR beta V segments were, for the most part, productive about 87% or about 30% of the time in an earlier analysis. Accurate prediction of most subjects' HLA-A and HLA-B alleles from TCR beta sequences was reported.

From germline, CDR1 is SGDLS and CDR2 YYNGEE. Trimming at V came to 0 bases and at J to 6 bases, leaving 4 bases not matched to a gene. CDR3 size: 14 residues. Concerning this clone: The antigen is unknown.

PCR employed 60 Vbeta and 13 Jbeta primers. Generated by immunoSEQ multiplex PCR, the TCRdb table keeps only in-frame clones and is missing some. The sample lists approximately 76,000 clones, about 60% seen once, with 4.5% to 6% in the top ten. Every donor was a healthy person donating bone marrow. Sequencing was performed on PBMCs. The chain employs TRBV9 and TRBJ2-3; 7 bases align to TRBD2. This TCR derives from a young man in good health and CMV-seropositive. The CDR3 here is CASSVAGGGDTQYF. The CDR3 nucleotides are TGTGCCAGCAGCGTAGCCGGGGGAGGGGATACGCAGTATTTT.